These 4 T cell receptor beta chains were all obtained from the same sample, sequenced in a study of blood T cell repertoires in COVID-19. Data came from immunoSEQ multiplex PCR; TCRdb stores just in-frame clones and leaves some out. Of almost 250,000 clones in the sample, about 82% are singletons; the top ten hold 5.5% to 6.5%. Sample: peripheral blood. The source is a woman of 80 years or more with COVID-19, enrolled during active disease.

The J gene is TRBJ2-1, the V gene TRBV19, with 11 nucleotides matching TRBD1. J lost 2 bases, V lost 7 bases, and 4 bases had no gene match. Germline lookup yields CDR1 LNHDA and CDR2 SQIVND (reference sequence). The CDR3 loop spans 15 amino acids. CDR3 nucleotide sequence: TGTGCCAGTATCTGGACAGGGGGCCCCTACAATGAGCAGTTCTTC. Translated: CASIWTGGPYNEQFF.

The chain combines TRBV27 with TRBJ1-2; possible D gene TRBD1, 6 bases. Trimming took off 5 bases at V and 8 bases at J, with 27 bases between the two ends. This CDR3 is built from 17 residues. From germline, CDR1 is MNHEY and CDR2 SMNVEV (reference sequence). CDR3 nucleotides: TGTGCCAGCAGTATTAAACCGGGACAAAATTCGGTAGGAGGCTACACCTTC. As protein: CASSIKPGQNSVGGYTF.

The chain is built from TRBV15 and TRBJ2-1; the D gene is possibly TRBD1 (6 bases). Germline CDR1 and CDR2: LNHNV and YYDKDF (reference sequence). This CDR3 is built from 14 residues. V dropped 5 bases and J dropped 5 bases, with 13 bases sitting between them. The CDR3 is CATSVNAGDNEQFF. The CDR3 DNA reads TGTGCCACCAGCGTGAACGCAGGGGACAATGAGCAGTTCTTC.

The gene calls are TRBV5-1 and TRBJ2-7, with D possibly matching TRBD2 (5 bases). Trimming pared 0 bases from V and 2 bases from J, leaving 9 bases between. From germline, CDR1 is SGHRS and CDR2 YFSETQ. This CDR3 region has 14 residues. CDR3 sequence: CASSLGTGTYEQYV. The CDR3 region has the DNA TGCGCCAGCAGCTTGGGGACGGGGACCTACGAGCAGTACGTC.